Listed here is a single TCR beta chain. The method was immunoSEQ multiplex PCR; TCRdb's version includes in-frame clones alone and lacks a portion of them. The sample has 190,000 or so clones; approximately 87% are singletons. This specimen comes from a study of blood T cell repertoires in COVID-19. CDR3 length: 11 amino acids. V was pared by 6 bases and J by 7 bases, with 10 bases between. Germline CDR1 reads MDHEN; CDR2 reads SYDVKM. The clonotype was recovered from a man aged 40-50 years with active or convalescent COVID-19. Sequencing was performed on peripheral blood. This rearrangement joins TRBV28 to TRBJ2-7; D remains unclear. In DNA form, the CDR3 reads TGTGCCAGCAGCATTACGAGAGAGCAGTACTTC. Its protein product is CASSITREQYF.